Below are 15 T cell receptor beta chains sequenced from a single sample in a study of blood T cell repertoires in COVID-19. Sequencing used immunoSEQ multiplex PCR; TCRdb keeps in-frame clones, though not all of them. The sample has roughly 120,000 clones; 90% are singletons. The sample taken for sequencing was peripheral blood. All receptors derive from a human donor with active COVID-19. The donor label of this sample is uncertain.

This chain uses TRBV27 with TRBJ1-2, with D possibly being TRBD1 (6 bases). This CDR3 has 14 residues. The ends were cut back, 5 bases at V and 7 bases at J, with 17 bases in the middle. Germline assignment: CDR1 MNHEY and CDR2 SMNVEV (reference sequence). This CDR3 is CASSPGGGRAGYTF. In nucleotides, the CDR3 is TGTGCCAGCAGTCCAGGCGGGGGGCGGGCTGGCTACACCTTC.

The chain joins TRBV6-5 to TRBJ1-3; a possible D gene is TRBD1 (6 bases). The ends were cut back, 2 bases at V and 2 bases at J, with 10 bases in the middle. Looked up from germline, CDR1 is MNHEY and CDR2 is SVGAGI. The CDR3 spans 15 residues. CDR3 loop: CASSYTGRAGNTIYF. The CDR3 DNA reads TGTGCCAGCAGTTACACAGGGCGCGCTGGAAACACCATATATTTT.

This clone appeared once. J is TRBJ2-7 and V is TRBV7-2; 8 bases agree with TRBD1. The CDR3 loop spans 14 amino acids. CDR1 SGHTA and CDR2 FQGNSA come from the germline V gene. The J segment lost 3 bases and the V segment lost 5 bases, leaving 6 bases of the junction unmatched. CDR3 residues: CASSHYGQGYEQYF. DNA of the CDR3: TGTGCCAGCAGCCACTACGGACAGGGCTACGAGCAGTACTTC. The full variable domain, rest sourced from reference TRBV7-2 and TRBJ2-7, is GAGVSQSPSNKVTEKGKDVELRCDPISGHTALYWYRQSLGQGLEFLIYFQGNSAPDKSGLPSDRFSAERTGGSVSTLTIQRTQQEDSAVYLCASSHYGQGYEQYFGPGTRLTVT.

The rearrangement links TRBV4-2 to TRBJ1-5, with a tentative D call TRBD1 (6 bases). This CDR3 is built from 15 residues. The V end lost 0 bases, the J end lost 6 bases, and 12 bases lay between the germline ends. CDR1 and CDR2 (germline): LGHNA, YNFKEQ. In DNA, the CDR3 is TGTGCCAGCAGCCAAGATTGGGCAGGGGCTCAGCCCCAGCATTTT. Translating gives CASSQDWAGAQPQHF.

V and J are TRBV9 and TRBJ2-7; 7 positions match TRBD2. The CDR3 consists of 16 residues. Per the germline V gene, CDR1 is SGDLS and CDR2 is YYNGEE. J was trimmed by 3 bases and V by 0 bases; bases with no gene match: 9. CDR3 loop: CASSVEGGTRIYEQYF. CDR3 nucleotides: TGTGCCAGCAGCGTAGAGGGAGGGACGAGAATCTACGAGCAGTACTTC. The full variable domain, in which reference TRBV9 and TRBJ2-7 provide the parts outside the CDR3, is DSGVTQTPKHLITATGQRVTLRCSPRSGDLSVYWYQQSLDQGLQFLIQYYNGEERAKGNILERFSAQQFPDLHSELNLSSLELGDSALYFCASSVEGGTRIYEQYFGPGTRLTVT.

A single count supports this clone. V is TRBV6-1 and J is TRBJ1-6; D is ambiguous. Trimming took 3 bases from V and 0 from J, leaving 9 bases between them. CDR3 size: 16 residues. Germline CDR1 reads MNHNS; CDR2 reads SASEGT. The DNA of the CDR3 is TGTGCCAGCAGTGACTTGAGGAGCTCCTATAATTCACCCCTCCACTTT. Protein: CASSDLRSSYNSPLHF.

The rearrangement joins TRBV30 to TRBJ1-2; no firm D call. The CDR3 is 12 amino acids. The germline gives CDR1 GTSNPN, CDR2 SVGIG (reference sequence). V was shortened by 2 bases and J by 9 bases, with 13 bases between the two germline ends. CDR3 in DNA: TGTGCCTGGAGTTCGAGGGTCTCAAGCTACACCTTC. Encoded protein: CAWSSRVSSYTF.

The chain recombines TRBV3-1 (or the pseudogene TRBV3-2) with TRBJ1-6, with 11 bases identical to TRBD1. This CDR3 has 16 residues. The germline V gene has CDR1 LGHDT and CDR2 YNNKEL (reference sequence). V shed 5 bases, J shed 11 bases, and the junction held 11 bases outside the gene matches. The CDR3 DNA reads TGTGCCAGCAGCTCACTTTTGGGGACAGGGGGTCCACCCCTCCACTTT. Amino acids: CASSSLLGTGGPPLHF.

The gene calls are TRBV4-3 and TRBJ1-2, with D possibly TRBD1 on 6 matching bases. Trimming took off 5 bases at V and 10 bases at J, with 17 bases between the two ends. CDR3 length: 13 amino acids. Looked up from germline, CDR1 is LGHNA and CDR2 is YSLEER. CDR3 sequence reads: CASSSRRDRNYTF. The CDR3 nucleotides read TGCGCCAGCAGCTCCCGACGCGACAGGAACTACACCTTC.

In nucleotides, the CDR3 is TGTGCCACCAGCAGAGATCGGGGGACAGGAGGCTCTGGAAACACCATATATTTT. It yields the protein CATSRDRGTGGSGNTIYF. The chain recombines TRBV15 with TRBJ1-3; 8 bases are a match to TRBD1. After removal of 0 bases from V and 0 bases from J, the junction contained 7 bases not matched to a gene. The germline CDR1 and CDR2 sequences are LNHNV and YYDKDF (reference sequence). The CDR3 loop spans 18 amino acids. Looking up the rest from reference TRBV15 and TRBJ1-3 gives the full variable domain: DAMVIQNPRYQVTQFGKPVTLSCSQTLNHNVMYWYQQKSSQAPKLLFHYYDKDFNNEADTPDNFQSRRPNTSFCFLDIRSPGLGDTAMYLCATSRDRGTGGSGNTIYFGEGSWLTVV.

The chain employs TRBV13 and TRBJ2-1; 12 bases agree with TRBD2. Germline trimming cut 5 bases from V and 5 bases from J; bases unmatched to any gene: 7. Germline V lookup: CDR1 PRHDT, CDR2 FYEKMQ (reference sequence). The CDR3 loop spans 16 amino acids. The CDR3 DNA is TGTGCCAGCAGCCTTCAACTAGCGGGGGGCCACAATGAGCAGTTCTTC. This encodes CASSLQLAGGHNEQFF.

The chain is built from TRBV6-2 or TRBV6-3 and TRBJ1-1; TRBD1 might be the D (6 bases). This CDR3 has 15 residues. V shed 3 bases and J shed 1 base, with 12 bases lying between them. Looked up from germline, CDR1 is MNHEY and CDR2 is SVGEGT. The CDR3 DNA follows: TGTGCCAGCAGTTATAGGGACACTTCGAACACTGAAGCTTTCTTT. Translated: CASSYRDTSNTEAFF.

The chain employs TRBV4-3 and TRBJ1-4, with 9 bases fitting TRBD1. The junction had 6 bases not matched to a gene; V was cut back by 0 bases and J by 4 bases. The CDR3 consists of 17 residues. The germline V gene encodes CDR1 LGHNA and CDR2 YSLEER. DNA of the CDR3: TGCGCCAGCAGCCAAGATTCGGGACAGGGCCTTAATGAAAAACTGTTTTTT. The encoded protein is CASSQDSGQGLNEKLFF.

The chain employs TRBV30 and TRBJ1-2, with 7 nucleotides matching TRBD1. In germline, CDR1 is GTSNPN, CDR2 SVGIG (reference sequence). The CDR3 is made up of 13 amino acids. Trimming removed 3 bases from V and 8 bases from J; junction bases left unmatched: 9. CDR3: CAWSSYRGRGYTF. For the CDR3, the DNA is TGTGCCTGGAGCTCGTACAGGGGCCGGGGCTACACCTTC.

This chain uses TRBV27 with TRBJ2-5, with TRBD2 matching 11 bases. CDR3 length: 15 amino acids. CDR1 is MNHEY and CDR2 is SMNVEV in the germline V gene (reference sequence). J gave up 2 bases and V 4 bases, and 3 bases lay outside the gene matches. In DNA, the CDR3 is TGTGCCAGCAGTTACTTAGCGGGGGGGCAAGAGACCCAGTACTTC. This encodes CASSYLAGGQETQYF.